What follows are 12 T cell receptor beta chains derived from one specimen sequenced in a study of blood T cells in healthy people across ages. A sample-barcoded 5' primer and a J-beta primer mix were used in a second PCR of roughly 6 to 12 cycles. TCRdb re-analysed the 5' RACE reads in MiXCR, keeping a single row per CDR3 protein. This sample carries 600,000 or so distinct CDR3 sequences, 40% to 50% of them seen once, and the ten largest clones take around 24%. Sample: blood. These receptor sequences come from a man older than 75 in good health.

This clonotype has a handful of counts. The chain joins TRBV11-2 to TRBJ2-1; the D gene is possibly TRBD2 (6 bases). The germline gives CDR1 SGHAT, CDR2 FQNNGV. V was shortened by 6 bases and J by 6 bases, with 24 bases between the two germline ends. The CDR3 has 17 amino acids. CDR3 in DNA: TGTGCCAGCAGTCCTCCTACGGGGGATTTTGGTTCCAATGAGCAGTTCTTC. As protein: CASSPPTGDFGSNEQFF.

This clonotype has a handful of counts. The rearrangement joins TRBV29-1 to TRBJ2-3, with D possibly TRBD2 on 5 matching bases. V was pared by 4 bases and J by 4 bases, with 12 bases between. The CDR3 is 13 residues long. The V gene's germline CDR1 is SQVTM and CDR2 ANQGSEA. The CDR3 here is CSVGGRVADTQYF. In nucleotides, the CDR3 is TGCAGCGTTGGAGGGCGAGTGGCAGATACGCAGTATTTT.

This chain links TRBV15 with TRBJ2-5; 10 bases agree with TRBD2. The CDR3 runs 16 residues. Germline assignment: CDR1 LNHNV and CDR2 YYDKDF (reference sequence). Trimming took 3 bases from V and 5 from J; bases not matched to a gene: 9. The CDR3 sequence: CATSREAGGPLETQYF. As DNA, the CDR3 is TGTGCCACCAGCAGGGAAGCGGGAGGGCCTTTGGAGACCCAGTACTTC.

This chain connects TRBV6-5 to TRBJ2-5; 10 nucleotides agree with TRBD2. J was trimmed by 11 bases and V by 0 bases; bases with no gene match: 18. The CDR3 loop spans 18 amino acids. Germline V gives CDR1 MNHEY, CDR2 SVGAGI. The DNA for the CDR3 is TGTGCCAGCAGTTACTCGAAGTCTCTAGCGGGAGCATACAATGAGCAGTACTTC. Translating it yields CASSYSKSLAGAYNEQYF.

This sequence joins TRBV6-1 and TRBJ2-7; D gene unclear. The J call may be incorrect, as the DNA end agrees better with TRBJ2-5. Looked up from germline, CDR1 is MNHNS and CDR2 is SASEGT. This CDR3 comprises 15 residues. This CDR3 is CASSEIGSSGETQYF. In DNA, the CDR3 is TGTGCCAGCAGTGAAATCGGAAGTTCGGGAGAGACCCAGTACTTC.

This clonotype occurred a few times. The chain uses TRBV7-2 and TRBJ1-2; D is possibly TRBD1 (5 bases). The germline V and J ends were trimmed by 4 bases and 8 bases, with 20 bases remaining between them. This CDR3 has 15 amino acids. Germline V gives CDR1 SGHTA, CDR2 FQGNSA. CDR3 sequence reads: CASSSEPGWMEGYTF. The CDR3 DNA follows: TGTGCCAGCAGCTCGGAACCAGGGTGGATGGAGGGCTACACCTTC. The full variable domain, in which reference TRBV7-2 and TRBJ1-2 provide the parts outside the CDR3, is GAGVSQSPSNKVTEKGKDVELRCDPISGHTALYWYRQSLGQGLEFLIYFQGNSAPDKSGLPSDRFSAERTGGSVSTLTIQRTQQEDSAVYLCASSSEPGWMEGYTFGSGTRLTVV.

This clonotype was picked up a small number of times. The chain uses TRBV20-1 and TRBJ2-5, with 9 positions matching TRBD1. Germline V gene data show CDR1 as DFQATT and CDR2 as SNEGSKA (reference sequence). This CDR3 has 13 amino acids. With V trimmed by 5 bases and J by 5 bases, 6 bases remained unmatched. Written as DNA, the CDR3 is TGCAGTGCTCCCGGGACAGGGTTTGAGACCCAGTACTTC. Amino acid sequence: CSAPGTGFETQYF.

The V call is TRBV7-6, the J call TRBJ1-1; D might be TRBD1 (5 bases). CDR1 SGHVS and CDR2 FNYEAQ come from the germline V gene. Trimming stripped 0 bases from V and 11 bases from J, with 22 bases between. The CDR3 contains 16 residues. CDR3 amino acids: CASSLAAHPSGLVAFF. CDR3 DNA sequence: TGTGCCAGCAGCTTAGCAGCGCATCCCTCGGGACTTGTTGCTTTCTTT.

DNA of the CDR3: TGCAGTGCTAGAGATGGAGCCAGGGGATTCGATGAGCAGTTCTTC. Amino acid sequence: CSARDGARGFDEQFF. The J gene is TRBJ2-1, the V gene TRBV20-1; TRBD1 might be the D (6 bases). The germline V and J ends were trimmed by 0 bases and 8 bases, with 17 bases remaining between them. CDR1 and CDR2 from the germline V gene are DFQATT and SNEGSKA (reference sequence). This CDR3 is built from 15 residues.

The chain recombines TRBV3-1 with TRBJ1-1; perhaps TRBD1 as D (6 bases). Trimming took off 4 bases at V and 7 bases at J, with 13 bases between the two ends. The CDR3 extends over 13 amino acids. CDR1 LGHDT and CDR2 YNNKEL come from the germline V gene (reference sequence). CDR3 loop: CASSRTGQGEAFF. In DNA form, the CDR3 reads TGTGCCAGCAGCCGTACAGGGCAGGGTGAAGCTTTCTTT.

This clonotype has at least ten counts. The rearrangement links TRBV6-6 to TRBJ1-5, with 7 bases matching TRBD1. With V trimmed by 4 bases and J by 4 bases, 4 bases remained unmatched. The germline V gene encodes CDR1 MNHNY and CDR2 SVGAGI (reference sequence). The CDR3 extends over 14 amino acids. The CDR3 region is CASSLDRANQPQHF. CDR3 DNA sequence: TGTGCCAGCAGTTTAGACAGGGCGAATCAGCCCCAGCATTTT.

The rearrangement joins TRBV20-1 to TRBJ1-5; 7 nucleotides align to TRBD1. Unmatched junction bases numbered 7, after V lost 6 bases and J lost 2 bases. Germline V gene lookup returns CDR1 DFQATT and CDR2 SNEGSKA (reference sequence). The length of the CDR3 is 14 residues. Here the CDR3 reads CSAPRTGGNQPQHF. DNA of the CDR3: TGCAGTGCCCCTAGAACAGGGGGCAATCAGCCCCAGCATTTT.